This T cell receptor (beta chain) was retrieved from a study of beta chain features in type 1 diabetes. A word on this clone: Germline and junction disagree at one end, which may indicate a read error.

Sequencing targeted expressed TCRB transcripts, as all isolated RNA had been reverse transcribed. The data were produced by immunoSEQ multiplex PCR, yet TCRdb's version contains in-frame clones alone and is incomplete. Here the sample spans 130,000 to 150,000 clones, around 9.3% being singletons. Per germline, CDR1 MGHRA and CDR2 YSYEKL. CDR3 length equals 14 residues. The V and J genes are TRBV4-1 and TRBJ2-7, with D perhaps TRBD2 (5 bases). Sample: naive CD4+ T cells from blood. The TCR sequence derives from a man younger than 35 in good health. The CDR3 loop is CASSQDWGREEQYF. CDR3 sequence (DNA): TGTGCCAGCAGCCAAGATTGGGGTAGGGAGGAGCAGTACTTC.